This TCR beta chain is drawn from a study of response to subunit inactivated influenza vaccine. CDR3 length: 15 amino acids. V gave up 3 bases and J gave up 0 bases, with 14 bases separating them. Germline CDR1 and CDR2: DFQATT and SNEGSKA (reference sequence). TCRdb redid the calling of the RT-PCR reads with MiXCR, one entry per CDR3 protein. The table lists fewer than 650,000 distinct CDR3 sequences, about an eighth of them singletons, with around 13% in the top ten. This clonotype was picked up a small number of times. The antigen is undetermined. Whole-study findings and limits: Seasonal influenza vaccination, on each occasion, was suggested by the authors to recruit few new T cells.

This chain links TRBV20-1 with TRBJ1-1, with a possible D match to TRBD1 (5 bases). The TCR originated in a man aged 45-65 years who received an inactivated influenza vaccine. This specimen was PBMCs from blood, taken about 6 weeks after vaccination. The CDR3 region has the DNA TGCAGTGCTAGCACAGGCCGGAGCATGAACACTGAAGCTTTCTTT. Its protein product is CSASTGRSMNTEAFF.